A selection of T cell receptor beta chains follows, all from one sample in a study of T cell responses to AZD1222 COVID-19 vaccine. Here immunoSEQ multiplex PCR was the method, and the copy in TCRdb shows in-frame clones only, minus some. The sample consists of under 150,000 clones, approximately 85% of them appearing once. Sequenced material: peripheral blood, taken on day 0 of MenACWY control vaccination. The origin of the receptors is an adult in good health. The CDR3 runs from the conserved cysteine through the conserved F or W. A D gene is named only where the DNA matches it firmly. Not all rows give a size; the values are once, few, many and, for expanded clones, a class.

j_call d_call clone_size v_call cdr3_aa cdr3_nt
TRBJ2-3 . . TRBV7-6 CASSLDAASGDTQYF TGTGCCAGCAGCTTAGACGCAGCGTCGGGAGATACGCAGTATTTT
TRBJ2-5 TRBD2 . TRBV29-1 CSVDWGSGVETQYF TGCAGCGTTGATTGGGGTAGCGGGGTTGAGACCCAGTACTTC
TRBJ2-7 TRBD1 . TRBV11-2 CASSWGRDSLIEQYF TGTGCCAGCAGCTGGGGTAGGGACAGCCTAATAGAGCAGTACTTC
TRBJ1-2 . many TRBV4-2 CASSQVGGYGYTF TGTGCCAGCAGCCAAGTCGGAGGCTATGGCTACACCTTC
TRBJ1-5 TRBD1 . TRBV6-5 CASSRDRGGQPQHF TGTGCCAGCAGCCGAGACAGGGGTGGGCAGCCCCAGCATTTT
TRBJ2-3 TRBD1 once TRBV5-1 CASSLRTGVVTDTQYF TGCGCCAGCAGCCTCCGGACAGGGGTAGTCACAGATACGCAGTATTTT
TRBJ1-2 . . TRBV28 CASSSGYGYTF TGTGCCAGCAGCTCAGGGTATGGCTACACCTTC
TRBJ1-4 . . TRBV7-9 CASSTRRENEKLFF TGTGCCAGCAGCACACGACGGGAAAATGAAAAACTGTTTTTT
TRBJ1-5 . . TRBV27 CASSLAPAGQPQHF TGTGCCAGCAGTCTCGCCCCGGCGGGACAGCCCCAGCATTTT
TRBJ1-5 . once TRBV5-1 CASSLSGDSNQPQHF TGCGCCAGCAGCTTGTCAGGAGATAGCAATCAGCCCCAGCATTTT
TRBJ2-1 TRBD2 . TRBV19 CASSISGGLNEQFF TGTGCCAGTAGTATTAGCGGGGGTCTCAATGAGCAGTTCTTC
TRBJ1-2 . . TRBV7-2 CASSLVFSGGAFYGYTF TGTGCCAGCAGCTTAGTTTTTTCGGGAGGGGCCTTCTATGGCTACACCTTC
TRBJ1-5 TRBD1 . TRBV28 CASTQLRGVQPQHF TGTGCCAGCACCCAGCTCAGGGGGGTCCAGCCCCAGCATTTT
TRBJ1-2 . . TRBV29-1 CSVERGNYGYTF TGCAGCGTTGAACGGGGTAACTATGGCTACACCTTC
TRBJ2-5 . . TRBV2 CASSDLQETQYF TGTGCCAGCAGTGATCTCCAGGAGACCCAGTACTTC
TRBJ2-7 . . TRBV13 CASSRLQDWDTPSYEQYF TGTGCCAGCAGCCGCCTCCAGGACTGGGATACCCCATCCTACGAGCAGTACTTC
TRBJ1-4 . few TRBV28 CASRNGNSNEKLFF TGTGCCAGCAGAAACGGGAATTCTAATGAAAAACTGTTTTTT
TRBJ2-6 . . TRBV24-1 CATSDNYYLSSGANVLTF TGTGCCACCAGTGACAACTATTATTTGAGCTCTGGGGCCAACGTCCTGACTTTC
TRBJ2-5 TRBD2 . TRBV7-2 CASSYNLAGGETQYF TGTGCCAGCAGCTACAATCTCGCGGGGGGGGAGACCCAGTACTTC
TRBJ2-1 . . TRBV6-2/TRBV6-3 CASSWFPGQGFSSTYNEQFF TGTGCCAGCAGCTGGTTTCCCGGGCAGGGGTTCTCCTCCACCTACAATGAGCAGTTCTTC
TRBJ2-3 . . TRBV9 CASSVAGYITDTQYF TGTGCCAGCAGCGTAGCCGGGTACATCACAGATACGCAGTATTTT
TRBJ1-6 TRBD1 . TRBV5-1 CASSPRWDRGLNSPLHF TGCGCCAGCAGCCCCCGCTGGGACAGGGGGCTTAATTCACCCCTCCACTTT
TRBJ1-1 TRBD1 . TRBV6-5 CASTEDRGGTEAFF TGTGCCAGCACCGAGGACAGGGGAGGCACTGAAGCTTTCTTT
TRBJ2-1 . . TRBV4-3 CASSQDPSSYNEQFF TGCGCCAGCAGCCAAGATCCCAGCTCCTACAATGAGCAGTTCTTC